Listed below are T cell receptor beta chains from one sample, sequenced in a study of CD8+ T cells in alopecia areata. Data came from immunoSEQ multiplex PCR; TCRdb stores just in-frame clones and leaves some out. Of 110,000 or so clones detected, 50% to 75% appear once; the ten largest clones hold approximately 29%. Sequenced material: CD8+ T cells sorted from blood, taken at week 4, from a patient treated with tofacitinib. The source is a human donor with alopecia areata. The CDR3 runs from the conserved cysteine through the conserved F or W. The D gene is left open where the match is weak.

D gene	V gene	J gene	CDR3 protein
.	TRBV4-2	TRBJ1-5	CASSQESGGFQPQHF
.	TRBV27	TRBJ1-1	CASSLSSLNTEAFF
.	TRBV18	TRBJ2-3	CASGREPIDTQYF
.	TRBV13	TRBJ1-1	CASSSGGNTEAFF
.	TRBV27	TRBJ2-7	CASSPFTGSLSYEQYF
TRBD1	TRBV9	TRBJ2-7	CASSAGGTGYEQYF
.	TRBV29-1	TRBJ2-7	CSVEADSYEQYF
.	TRBV7-9	TRBJ1-2	CASSLAPGRFYGYTF
.	TRBV4-3	TRBJ1-1	CASSPGWDNLNTEAFF
TRBD1	TRBV27	TRBJ2-2	CATLPDRDSGELFF
.	TRBV29-1	TRBJ2-7	CSVEESRGYEQYF
TRBD2	TRBV29-1	TRBJ2-1	CSVAGGREDQFF
TRBD1	TRBV7-6	TRBJ2-5	CASSLTFDREETQYF
.	TRBV27	TRBJ2-3	CASSLSGDTQYF
.	TRBV30	TRBJ1-2	CAWSDLRSGQNYGYTF
TRBD1	TRBV23-1	TRBJ2-4	CASSQSGQKVNIQYF
.	TRBV29-1	TRBJ2-6	CSATTGNTNVLTF
.	TRBV5-6	TRBJ1-2	CASSLARGSSALNYGYTF
.	TRBV29-1	TRBJ1-3	CSGQHSGNTIYF
.	TRBV10-3	TRBJ1-5	CAISEDLGSNQPQHF
.	TRBV29-1	TRBJ2-3	CSVTADTQYF
.	TRBV5-1	TRBJ1-2	CASMPVGNYGYTF
.	TRBV14	TRBJ1-2	CASSQTAYGYTF
.	TRBV19	TRBJ1-2	CASSIKGRLYGYTF
.	TRBV6-5	TRBJ1-3	CASSYGRVGNTIYF
.	TRBV30	TRBJ1-6	CAWGTPGSPLHF
.	TRBV6-5	TRBJ1-5	CASSYIAGPDQPQHF
.	TRBV5-1	TRBJ1-1	CASSNTQDEAFF
.	TRBV9	TRBJ1-2	CASSDPKSAPSLYGYTF